This TCR beta chain was captured by sequencing in a study of T cells expressing NK-cell markers. TCRdb reanalyzed the 5' RACE reads, giving one entry per CDR3 protein sequence and no DNA. The sample totals roughly 280,000 distinct CDR3 sequences. As for this clonotype: Its antigen remains unidentified.

Broader study findings: Whether the expanded NKG2C+ T cell clones recognized HCMV remained unclear. NKG2C+ dominant clonotypes from several donors made up roughly 1.0-7.0% of CD8+ T cells.

CDR3 length: 14 amino acids. The sequence derives from a man younger than 30 in good health. The chain is built from TRBV12-3 or TRBV12-4 and TRBJ2-4. Sequenced input: blood T cells: a sorted CD56 or NKG2C T cell subset, CD4+ or CD8+ T cells, or bulk PBMC T cells (not recorded which). The CDR3 is CASSSGIAKNIQYF.